The 20 T cell receptor beta chains given below trace back to one sample, sequenced in a study of OX40 agonist ivuxolimab in advanced cancers. Repertoires were generated with immunoSEQ multiplex PCR, while TCRdb's copy carries only in-frame clones and drops some. The sample records 30,000 to 40,000 clones, approximately 89% being singletons. The sequences come from CD4+ or CD8+ T cells sorted from blood, collected in a trial of the OX40 agonist ivuxolimab. The receptors derive from an adult with an advanced solid tumor such as melanoma, head and neck, liver or kidney cancer.

The chain is built from TRBV5-5 and TRBJ1-2; TRBD1 might be the D (5 bases). Trimming pared 3 bases from V and 0 bases from J, leaving 12 bases between. The CDR3 loop spans 15 amino acids. CDR1 SGHKS and CDR2 YYEKEE come from the germline V gene (reference sequence). The CDR3 DNA sequence: TGTGCCAGCAGCTGGGGCCGAAACTCTAACTATGGCTACACCTTC. Its protein product is CASSWGRNSNYGYTF.

The chain is built from TRBV6-6 and TRBJ2-2, with D perhaps TRBD1 (6 bases). This CDR3 is 13 amino acids long. Germline lookup yields CDR1 MNHNY and CDR2 SVGAGI (reference sequence). Trimming took 6 bases from V and 5 from J, leaving 10 bases between them. CDR3 region: CASRVQGTGELFF. As DNA, the CDR3 is TGTGCCAGCAGGGTCCAGGGGACCGGGGAGCTGTTTTTT.

The rearrangement joins TRBV27 to TRBJ1-2; 7 nucleotides line up with TRBD1. Unmatched junction bases numbered 5, after V lost 4 bases and J lost 6 bases. Germline loops: CDR1 MNHEY, CDR2 SMNVEV (reference sequence). There are 13 residues in the CDR3. The CDR3 bases are TGTGCCAGCAGTTCGAAAGACAGGGATGGCTACACCTTC. Protein: CASSSKDRDGYTF.

The rearrangement links TRBV29-1 to TRBJ1-5; 9 nucleotides align to TRBD1. The CDR3 covers 13 residues. Germline V gene sequence: CDR1 SQVTM, CDR2 ANQGSEA. J lost 4 bases, V lost 3 bases, and 1 base had no gene match. CDR3 nucleotide sequence: TGCAGCGTTGAGACAGGGGGGAATCAGCCCCAGCATTTT. Amino acid sequence: CSVETGGNQPQHF.

V usage is TRBV7-2 and J usage is TRBJ2-3; no clear D gene. V gave up 1 base and J gave up 7 bases, with 9 bases separating them. The CDR3 has 13 residues. Germline V gives CDR1 SGHTA, CDR2 FQGNSA. CDR3 region: CASSLGTGNTQYF. As DNA, the CDR3 is TGTGCCAGCAGCTTAGGTACGGGTAATACGCAGTATTTT.

This rearrangement joins TRBV28 to TRBJ1-4; 9 bases map to TRBD1. Germline V gene sequence: CDR1 MDHEN, CDR2 SYDVKM. With V trimmed by 6 bases and J by 5 bases, 10 bases remained unmatched. This CDR3 contains 16 residues. CDR3 nucleotides: TGTGCCAGCAGCTCTTATGCCGGGACAGGGAATGAAAAACTGTTTTTT. As protein: CASSSYAGTGNEKLFF. Based on the CDR3 plus reference TRBV28 and TRBJ1-4, the full variable domain is DVKVTQSSRYLVKRTGEKVFLECVQDMDHENMFWYRQDPGLGLRLIYFSYDVKMKEKGDIPEGYSVSREKKERFSLILESASTNQTSMYLCASSSYAGTGNEKLFFGSGTQLSVL.

The chain is built from TRBV19 and TRBJ1-2, with D perhaps matching TRBD1 (6 bases). The CDR3 has 14 residues. Trimming pared 5 bases from V and 1 base from J, leaving 11 bases between. The germline V gene has CDR1 LNHDA and CDR2 SQIVND (reference sequence). The CDR3 loop reads CASSSKGDNYGYTF. The DNA of the CDR3 is TGTGCCAGTAGTTCCAAGGGGGATAACTATGGCTACACCTTC.

The chain joins TRBV10-3 to TRBJ1-3; D uncertain. V gave up 2 bases and J gave up 0 bases, with 11 bases separating them. CDR3 size: 16 residues. Germline V CDR1 and CDR2: ENHRY, SYGVKD. As DNA, the CDR3 is TGTGCCATCAGTGAGAGGTTGGAGGGCTCTGGAAACACCATATATTTT. It translates to CAISERLEGSGNTIYF.

The rearrangement uses TRBV9 and TRBJ2-1; maybe TRBD2 (6 bases). This CDR3 region has 15 residues. CDR1 SGDLS and CDR2 YYNGEE come from the germline V gene. V was shortened by 5 bases and J by 0 bases, with 12 bases between the two germline ends. The CDR3 DNA sequence: TGTGCCAGCAGTAGTAGCGGAAGCTCCTACAATGAGCAGTTCTTC. As protein: CASSSSGSSYNEQFF.

The rearrangement links TRBV7-8 to TRBJ2-2, with unresolved D. V shed 4 bases and J shed 6 bases, with 15 bases lying between them. From germline, CDR1 is SGHVS and CDR2 FQNEAQ. This CDR3 has 15 amino acids. CDR3 sequence: CASSSVSATAGELFF. CDR3 in DNA: TGTGCCAGCAGCTCTGTTTCGGCCACCGCCGGGGAGCTGTTTTTT.

CDR3 amino acids: CASSLAITLSNTQYF. CDR3 bases: TGCGCCAGCAGCTTGGCTATCACCCTCTCCAATACGCAGTATTTT. The chain carries TRBV5-1 and TRBJ2-3; D remains unclear. The CDR3 extends over 15 amino acids. V lost 0 bases, J lost 7 bases, and 15 bases lay in between. Germline CDR1 SGHRS, CDR2 YFSETQ.

This chain connects TRBV5-4 to TRBJ2-2; 10 bases are shared with TRBD2. The CDR3 spans 18 residues. CDR1 is SGHNT, CDR2 YYREEE, per germline (reference sequence). V was clipped by 2 bases and J by 5 bases; unmatched bases: 12. The CDR3 here is CASSLGGLAGDVTGELFF. The DNA for the CDR3 is TGTGCCAGCAGCTTAGGCGGTCTAGCGGGAGATGTTACCGGGGAGCTGTTTTTT.

The chain links TRBV14 to TRBJ2-7; weak D call: TRBD1 (5 bases). Trimming shortened V by 0 bases and J by 6 bases, and 21 bases separated the two germline ends. The CDR3 runs to 17 residues. The V gene's germline CDR1 is SGHDN and CDR2 FVKESK. CDR3 sequence: CASSQEWAPGRWGEQYF. The CDR3 DNA reads as TGTGCCAGCAGCCAAGAATGGGCTCCAGGGCGATGGGGCGAGCAGTACTTC.

This clone showed up just a few times. The chain is built from TRBV28 and TRBJ1-2; the D is unclear. Germline loops: CDR1 MDHEN, CDR2 SYDVKM. The CDR3 consists of 12 residues. Trimming removed 3 bases from V and 6 bases from J, with 8 bases in between. CDR3 sequence (DNA): TGTGCCAGCAGTTTTGGAGTGGATGGCTACACCTTC. As protein: CASSFGVDGYTF.

The gene calls are TRBV6-5 and TRBJ2-5; the D is unclear. V lost 0 bases to trimming and J lost 2 bases, with 10 bases between them. Looked up from germline, CDR1 is MNHEY and CDR2 is SVGAGI. The CDR3 is 15 residues long. The chain's CDR3 is CASSYSNLGQETQYF. CDR3 DNA: TGTGCCAGCAGTTACTCGAATTTGGGACAAGAGACCCAGTACTTC.

The chain couples TRBV6-5 to TRBJ2-7; no firm D call. CDR3 length equals 13 residues. The germline gives CDR1 MNHEY, CDR2 SVGAGI. Deletions cut 8 bases from V and 3 bases from J, with 14 bases between. The CDR3 DNA reads as TGTGCCAGCCACAGAGGCGGATACTACGAGCAGTACTTC. It encodes CASHRGGYYEQYF.

V and J are TRBV5-1 and TRBJ1-2; D gene ambiguous. Germline values: CDR1 SGHRS, CDR2 YFSETQ. The CDR3 has 18 amino acids. The germline V and J ends were trimmed by 1 base and 4 bases, with 23 bases remaining between them. CDR3 protein: CASSLLPDPSGAGYGYTF. The CDR3 coding sequence is TGCGCCAGCAGCTTGCTCCCGGATCCATCGGGTGCGGGCTATGGCTACACCTTC.

The genes are TRBV7-2 and TRBJ2-7; perhaps TRBD2 as D (5 bases). CDR3 length: 14 residues. Looked up from germline, CDR1 is SGHTA and CDR2 is FQGNSA. V was pared by 7 bases and J by 6 bases, with 19 bases between. CDR3 in amino acids: CASTLTGSVGEQYF. The CDR3 coding sequence is TGTGCCAGCACCCTAACGGGATCGGTGGGCGAGCAGTACTTC. Filled out from reference TRBV7-2 and TRBJ2-7, the complete variable domain reads GAGVSQSPSNKVTEKGKDVELRCDPISGHTALYWYRQSLGQGLEFLIYFQGNSAPDKSGLPSDRFSAERTGGSVSTLTIQRTQQEDSAVYLCASTLTGSVGEQYFGPGTRLTVT.

This sequence joins TRBV27 and TRBJ2-3, with 7 bases that match TRBD1. There are 15 residues in the CDR3. Germline values: CDR1 MNHEY, CDR2 SMNVEV (reference sequence). The trim removed 5 bases at V and 0 bases at J, leaving 5 bases unmatched. The CDR3 coding sequence is TGTGCCAGCAGTATCGACAGGGTTAGCACAGATACGCAGTATTTT. Residues: CASSIDRVSTDTQYF.

The V call is TRBV5-1, the J call TRBJ2-5; 7 bases map to TRBD1. CDR3 length equals 15 residues. Germline lookup yields CDR1 SGHRS and CDR2 YFSETQ. Germline trimming cut 4 bases from V and 4 bases from J; bases unmatched to any gene: 10. The CDR3 is CASSAQGTRGETQYF. The CDR3 coding sequence is TGCGCCAGCAGCGCACAGGGGACCCGTGGAGAGACCCAGTACTTC.